This T cell receptor (beta chain) was sequenced during a study of T cell changes during pregnancy in multiple sclerosis. This table comes from immunoSEQ multiplex PCR, and its TCRdb copy is limited to in-frame clones, with some not included. Found here are under 130,000 clones, roughly 92% of them singletons; the top ten hold roughly 0.88%. This CDR3 comprises 19 residues. V lost 1 base and J lost 6; bases outside the gene matches: 13. CDR1 and CDR2 from the germline V gene are WNHNN and SYGVQD (reference sequence). The material sequenced was peripheral blood, taken after pregnancy. The chain is built from TRBV10-1 and TRBJ2-3; 13 bases agree with TRBD2. This clonotype was sampled from a female donor with multiple sclerosis, enrolled in a pregnancy study. CDR3 amino acids: CASSEWAVRTSGSGDTQYF. In nucleotides, the CDR3 is TGCGCCAGCAGTGAGTGGGCTGTCCGGACTAGCGGGAGCGGGGATACGCAGTATTTT.